A single sample gave rise to the 25 T cell receptor beta chains below, sequenced in a study of blood T cell repertoires in COVID-19. Clones were read by immunoSEQ multiplex PCR, and TCRdb kept only the in-frame ones, dropping some. The sample shows 220,000 or so clones, more than 85% of them seen only once. Sequencing input: peripheral blood. These receptors came from a woman in her forties or fifties with COVID-19, enrolled during active disease.

The V gene is TRBV11-2, the J gene TRBJ2-2; 10 nucleotides match TRBD2. Looked up from germline, CDR1 is SGHAT and CDR2 is FQNNGV. Trimming cost V 3 bases and J 6 bases; bases outside gene matches: 4. The CDR3 is 15 amino acids. CDR3: CASSLSGGAAGELFF. The CDR3 DNA follows: TGTGCCAGCAGCTTGAGCGGGGGGGCCGCCGGGGAGCTGTTTTTT.

V gene TRBV30 combines with J gene TRBJ1-5; a weak D match, TRBD1 (6 bases). CDR1 GTSNPN and CDR2 SVGIG come from the germline V gene (reference sequence). The CDR3 contains 14 residues. Deletions cut 2 bases from V and 4 bases from J, with 12 bases between. CDR3 protein: CAWSTGTPNQPQHF. Written as DNA, the CDR3 is TGTGCCTGGAGTACAGGGACCCCTAATCAGCCCCAGCATTTT.

This clone is a singleton in its sample. The chain joins TRBV19 to TRBJ2-2; D perhaps matches TRBD1 (6 bases). Germline lookup yields CDR1 LNHDA and CDR2 SQIVND (reference sequence). The CDR3 is made up of 16 amino acids. The ends were cut back, 8 bases at V and 5 bases at J, with 21 bases in the middle. The DNA for the CDR3 is TGTGCCAGTCAAAGGGGGAAGGCAGTAATTACCGGGGAGCTGTTTTTT. The encoded protein is CASQRGKAVITGELFF.

The V call is TRBV27, the J call TRBJ2-2; 8 bases line up with TRBD2. This CDR3 contains 16 residues. Trimming at V came to 6 bases and at J to 5 bases, leaving 11 bases not matched to a gene. From germline, CDR1 is MNHEY and CDR2 SMNVEV (reference sequence). The DNA for the CDR3 is TGTGCCAGCAGGCGCGTAGCGCGGGGGGCTACCGGGGAGCTGTTTTTT. It encodes CASRRVARGATGELFF.

This clone has more than one count but fewer than ten. In the same sample, other DNA sequences code for this CDR3. V and J are TRBV19 and TRBJ1-5, with 7 bases matching TRBD1. V lost 5 bases to trimming and J lost 11 bases; unmatched junction nucleotides: 15. The CDR3 extends over 15 amino acids. Germline V lookup: CDR1 LNHDA, CDR2 SQIVND (reference sequence). In DNA form, the CDR3 reads TGTGCCAGTAGTGCCACGACAGGGAGTAGGGGGACCCAGCATTTT. As protein: CASSATTGSRGTQHF.

The V and J genes are TRBV30 and TRBJ2-4; tentatively, D is TRBD1 (6 bases). The CDR3 runs 13 residues. Germline CDR1 reads GTSNPN; CDR2 reads SVGIG (reference sequence). V lost 1 base to trimming and J lost 12 bases, with 16 bases between them. CDR3 region: CAWSDPGQSGQYF. The DNA for the CDR3 is TGTGCCTGGAGTGACCCAGGACAGTCTGGTCAGTACTTC.

This clone has only a few counts. The V call is TRBV5-5, the J call TRBJ1-2, with TRBD1 matching 9 bases. Germline CDR1 reads SGHKS; CDR2 reads YYEKEE (reference sequence). The junction had 10 bases not matched to a gene; V was cut back by 3 bases and J by 4 bases. The CDR3 loop spans 16 amino acids. CDR3 coding DNA: TGTGCCAGCAGCTCTAATGTGGGACAGGGCCCCTATGGCTACACCTTC. Amino acids: CASSSNVGQGPYGYTF.

V gene TRBV13 combines with J gene TRBJ2-1; D is perhaps TRBD2 (6 bases). CDR3 length: 13 residues. The germline gives CDR1 PRHDT, CDR2 FYEKMQ (reference sequence). V lost 7 bases and J 7 bases, leaving 14 bases between the germline ends. This chain's CDR3 is CASNEPGRNEQFF. CDR3 DNA sequence: TGTGCCAGCAATGAGCCGGGGAGGAATGAGCAGTTCTTC.

This clone was recorded a few times. This CDR3 reads CASSELPPSGSYRSYEQYV. The DNA for the CDR3 is TGTGCCAGCAGTGAATTGCCTCCTTCGGGTTCTTACCGTTCCTACGAGCAGTACGTC. The chain has TRBV6-1 and TRBJ2-7; D remains unclear. Germline CDR1 is MNHNS and CDR2 is SASEGT. This CDR3 has 19 residues. The ends were cut back, 2 bases at V and 1 base at J, with 24 bases in the middle.

The chain combines TRBV20-1 with TRBJ2-1, with D perhaps TRBD1 (5 bases). This CDR3 region has 10 residues. Per germline, CDR1 DFQATT and CDR2 SNEGSKA (reference sequence). V gave up 3 bases and J gave up 9 bases, with 6 bases separating them. The CDR3 sequence is CSASRGEQFF. In DNA, the CDR3 is TGCAGTGCTAGTAGGGGTGAGCAGTTCTTC.

The gene calls are TRBV3-1 (or the pseudogene TRBV3-2) and TRBJ2-2; perhaps TRBD1 as D (6 bases). CDR3 length: 16 amino acids. Per the germline V gene, CDR1 is LGHDT and CDR2 is YNNKEL (reference sequence). With 3 bases removed from V and 1 base from J, the gap between germline ends came to 12 bases. CDR3 in amino acids: CASSHRTGLNTGELFF. In DNA form, the CDR3 reads TGTGCCAGCAGCCACCGTACAGGGTTGAACACCGGGGAGCTGTTTTTT.

The chain recombines TRBV19 with TRBJ2-5; the match to TRBD2 covers 10 bases. This CDR3 is built from 15 residues. Germline CDR1 and CDR2: LNHDA and SQIVND (reference sequence). The V gene end was trimmed by 3 bases and the J gene end by 4 bases; junction bases not matched to a gene: 5. DNA for the CDR3: TGTGCCAGTAGTATTTTAGCGGGGGGACCAGAGACCCAGTACTTC. This gives the protein CASSILAGGPETQYF.

V usage is TRBV19 and J usage is TRBJ2-7; D is possibly TRBD1 (5 bases). V gave up 6 bases and J gave up 5 bases, with 14 bases separating them. CDR3 length: 13 amino acids. Germline V gives CDR1 LNHDA, CDR2 SQIVND (reference sequence). CDR3 residues: CASSQARGDEQYV. CDR3 coding DNA: TGTGCCAGTAGCCAAGCTAGGGGCGACGAGCAGTACGTC.

The genes are TRBV4-1 and TRBJ2-2; 8 bases match TRBD1. Germline lookup yields CDR1 MGHRA and CDR2 YSYEKL. Trimming removed 4 bases from V and 1 base from J; junction bases left unmatched: 5. The CDR3 covers 16 residues. The DNA for the CDR3 is TGCGCCAGCAGCCGAACCGACAGGGGGAACACCGGGGAGCTGTTTTTT. Its protein product is CASSRTDRGNTGELFF.

In DNA, the CDR3 is TGTGCTAGTCGGACCGGTACGACAGGGTTTGGCGAGCAGTACTTC. Amino acids: CASRTGTTGFGEQYF. The chain employs TRBV12-5 and TRBJ2-7; 7 bases agree with TRBD1. V shed 8 bases, J shed 6 bases, and the junction held 16 bases outside the gene matches. Germline V gene lookup returns CDR1 LGHNT and CDR2 FRNRAP. The CDR3 has 15 residues.

The chain couples TRBV27 to TRBJ1-2, with 7 bases identical to TRBD1. Germline CDR1 is MNHEY and CDR2 is SMNVEV (reference sequence). This CDR3 spans 14 amino acids. V lost 2 bases to trimming and J lost 4 bases; unmatched junction nucleotides: 4. This CDR3 reads CASSLVAGGYGYTF. The CDR3 region has the DNA TGTGCCAGCAGTTTAGTGGCAGGGGGCTATGGCTACACCTTC.

This clone was observed a handful of times. The gene calls are TRBV2 and TRBJ2-2, with D possibly TRBD1 on 5 matching bases. The CDR3 totals 14 residues. V lost 7 bases to trimming and J lost 8 bases, with 17 bases between them. Germline V gene lookup returns CDR1 SNHLY and CDR2 FYNNEI. CDR3 DNA sequence: TGTGCCAGCACTCCCGAAGGGGCCCTGGGGGAGCTGTTTTTT. Its protein is CASTPEGALGELFF.

This chain connects TRBV19 to TRBJ1-1, with TRBD1 matching over 7 bases. This CDR3 is built from 13 residues. Germline CDR1 and CDR2: LNHDA and SQIVND (reference sequence). V trimming: 8 bases; J trimming: 6 bases; junction bases outside the gene matches: 9. As DNA, the CDR3 is TGTGCCAGTCAGGAGACAGGGCGTGCTGAAGCTTTCTTT. Its translation is CASQETGRAEAFF.

The CDR3, as DNA: TGTGCCAGCAGCTTAGCGGGTGGCCCCAACAGGCCAACCTACGAGCAGTACGTC. This codes for CASSLAGGPNRPTYEQYV. This sequence joins TRBV11-1 and TRBJ2-7, with TRBD1 as a possible D gene (5 bases). The CDR3 is made up of 18 amino acids. V was clipped by 0 bases and J by 2 bases, with 20 bases between them. Germline V gene sequence: CDR1 SGHAT, CDR2 FQDESV (reference sequence).

The chain combines TRBV5-1 with TRBJ2-5; TRBD1 matches 10 bases. V was pared by 4 bases and J by 4 bases, with 4 bases of the junction left unmatched. This CDR3 is built from 14 residues. Per the germline V gene, CDR1 is SGHRS and CDR2 is YFSETQ. This CDR3 reads CASSTGQGRETQYF. CDR3 nucleotide sequence: TGCGCCAGCAGCACGGGACAGGGGAGAGAGACCCAGTACTTC.

This clone came up a few times. For the CDR3, the DNA is TGTGCCAGCAGTCGCCGAGGGGGCCCCGGGGAAAACATTCAGTACTTC. Translating it yields CASSRRGGPGENIQYF. V is TRBV3-1 (or the pseudogene TRBV3-2) and J is TRBJ2-4, with 7 bases aligning to TRBD1. Germline-derived CDR1 and CDR2 are LGHDT and YNNKEL (reference sequence). V lost 6 bases to trimming and J lost 5 bases; unmatched junction nucleotides: 13. CDR3 length equals 16 residues.

J is TRBJ1-1 and V is TRBV6-6; D is unresolved. V was cut by 2 bases and J by 8 bases, with 12 bases left in between. Germline assignment: CDR1 MNHNY and CDR2 SVGAGI (reference sequence). The CDR3 consists of 13 residues. The CDR3 region is CASSYDSRKEAFF. Here the CDR3 DNA reads TGTGCCAGCAGTTACGACTCACGAAAGGAAGCTTTCTTT.

The chain's CDR3 is CASGLDPGMIQYF. The CDR3 DNA reads TGTGCTAGTGGTTTAGATCCGGGAATGATTCAGTACTTC. The rearrangement uses TRBV12-5 and TRBJ2-4; TRBD2 might be the D (5 bases). This CDR3 comprises 13 residues. Germline CDR1 LGHNT, CDR2 FRNRAP. Trimming took 3 bases from V and 10 from J, leaving 13 bases between them.

The chain combines TRBV7-2 with TRBJ2-7, with unresolved D. This CDR3 has 11 residues. The germline V gene encodes CDR1 SGHTA and CDR2 FQGNSA. Trimming took 1 base from V and 6 from J, leaving 4 bases between them. The CDR3 bases are TGTGCCAGCAGCTTAGGTCTCGAGCAGTACGTC. Encoded protein: CASSLGLEQYV.

This clone has only one observation. This rearrangement joins TRBV7-9 to TRBJ1-2; tentative D call: TRBD1 (6 bases). V was trimmed by 1 base and J by 8 bases, leaving 17 bases between them. The V gene's germline CDR1 is SEHNR and CDR2 FQNEAQ (reference sequence). The CDR3 runs 15 residues. CDR3 residues: CASSLEGHLSGGYTF. CDR3 in DNA: TGTGCCAGCAGCTTAGAGGGACACCTATCCGGCGGCTACACCTTC. The variable domain in full, with the rest retrieved from reference TRBV7-9 and TRBJ1-2, is DTGVSQNPRHKITKRGQNVTFRCDPISEHNRLYWYRQTLGQGPEFLTYFQNEAQLEKSRLLSDRFSAERPKGSFSTLEIQRTEQGDSAMYLCASSLEGHLSGGYTFGSGTRLTVV.